The present TCR beta chain was sequenced within a study of blood T cell repertoires in COVID-19 (dated by TCRdb to 2019 to 2021). In terms of the full investigation: Samples from collaborators originated in the United States, Italy and Spain and spanned both the acute and convalescent phases of COVID-19. The prospective study material was composed of cDNA or gDNA derived from T cells, B-cell-depleted T cells, or PBMCs. The dataset comprised deeply sampled blood TCRbeta repertoires from subjects exposed to, actively infected with, or recovered from COVID-19. The repertoires were released in a freely available public database intended as a resource for research on the immune response to SARS-CoV-2. Samples were obtained from the ongoing ImmuneRACE study (first 160 participants) and from about 1,300 subjects provided by 6 global collaborators. A de-identified subject ID, COVID-19 status, age in years and sex were almost always included in the sample metadata. Where available, HLA class I and class II types were taken from metadata supplied by the sample provider and were not determined by assay-based typing. Findings and caveats that apply to the study as a whole: The amount of clinical and demographic metadata varied by source and participant and was provided uncurated.

A note on this clone: Its antigen is unknown. Base qualities were left out, and no much larger clone turns up one base away.

Collaborating institutions collected whole blood in K2EDTA tubes following their own protocols. Collaborator samples were shipped for TCRbeta analysis as frozen whole blood, isolated PBMCs, or DNA extracted from either sample type. TCRbeta CDR3 regions were amplified from genomic DNA using the immunoSEQ Assay, a bias-controlled multiplex PCR. Concerning the study's data processing: Within the assay, amplification of reference gene primers was used to estimate how many nucleated cells each sample contained. To quantify the absolute abundance of each unique TCRbeta CDR3 rearrangement, sequence reads were collapsed and filtered. Productive Simpson clonality was computed per sample as the square root of Simpson's diversity index over productive rearrangements. Sourced from immuneACCESS, this table was stored by TCRdb with only in-frame sequences that have V and J called. A share of the clones is absent; for the studies checked, an unresolved V gene accounts for under half, and the remainder has no known explanation. For V, J and clone size, that table is used; D and trimming come from the DNA. A total of roughly 50,000 clones appear in this sample, approximately 90% of them only once. The ten largest clones add up to around 7% of the sample.

Taken from cysteine to phenylalanine, the CDR3 has 11 residues. Only the CDR3 DNA stays, 33 bases, in frame from base 1. The germline V gene gives CDR1 as MGHDK and CDR2 as SYGVNS. Germline trimming: 6 bases from V, 11 bases from J; junction bases outside gene matches: 6. The sequenced sample consisted of peripheral blood. The receptor was isolated from a woman aged 55-69 years with active or convalescent COVID-19. The rearrangement combines TRBV25-1 with TRBJ1-1; 7 of the junction bases match TRBD1. The CDR3 is CASSVAGGAFF. The bases are TGTGCCAGCAGCGTGGCAGGGGGGGCTTTCTTT.